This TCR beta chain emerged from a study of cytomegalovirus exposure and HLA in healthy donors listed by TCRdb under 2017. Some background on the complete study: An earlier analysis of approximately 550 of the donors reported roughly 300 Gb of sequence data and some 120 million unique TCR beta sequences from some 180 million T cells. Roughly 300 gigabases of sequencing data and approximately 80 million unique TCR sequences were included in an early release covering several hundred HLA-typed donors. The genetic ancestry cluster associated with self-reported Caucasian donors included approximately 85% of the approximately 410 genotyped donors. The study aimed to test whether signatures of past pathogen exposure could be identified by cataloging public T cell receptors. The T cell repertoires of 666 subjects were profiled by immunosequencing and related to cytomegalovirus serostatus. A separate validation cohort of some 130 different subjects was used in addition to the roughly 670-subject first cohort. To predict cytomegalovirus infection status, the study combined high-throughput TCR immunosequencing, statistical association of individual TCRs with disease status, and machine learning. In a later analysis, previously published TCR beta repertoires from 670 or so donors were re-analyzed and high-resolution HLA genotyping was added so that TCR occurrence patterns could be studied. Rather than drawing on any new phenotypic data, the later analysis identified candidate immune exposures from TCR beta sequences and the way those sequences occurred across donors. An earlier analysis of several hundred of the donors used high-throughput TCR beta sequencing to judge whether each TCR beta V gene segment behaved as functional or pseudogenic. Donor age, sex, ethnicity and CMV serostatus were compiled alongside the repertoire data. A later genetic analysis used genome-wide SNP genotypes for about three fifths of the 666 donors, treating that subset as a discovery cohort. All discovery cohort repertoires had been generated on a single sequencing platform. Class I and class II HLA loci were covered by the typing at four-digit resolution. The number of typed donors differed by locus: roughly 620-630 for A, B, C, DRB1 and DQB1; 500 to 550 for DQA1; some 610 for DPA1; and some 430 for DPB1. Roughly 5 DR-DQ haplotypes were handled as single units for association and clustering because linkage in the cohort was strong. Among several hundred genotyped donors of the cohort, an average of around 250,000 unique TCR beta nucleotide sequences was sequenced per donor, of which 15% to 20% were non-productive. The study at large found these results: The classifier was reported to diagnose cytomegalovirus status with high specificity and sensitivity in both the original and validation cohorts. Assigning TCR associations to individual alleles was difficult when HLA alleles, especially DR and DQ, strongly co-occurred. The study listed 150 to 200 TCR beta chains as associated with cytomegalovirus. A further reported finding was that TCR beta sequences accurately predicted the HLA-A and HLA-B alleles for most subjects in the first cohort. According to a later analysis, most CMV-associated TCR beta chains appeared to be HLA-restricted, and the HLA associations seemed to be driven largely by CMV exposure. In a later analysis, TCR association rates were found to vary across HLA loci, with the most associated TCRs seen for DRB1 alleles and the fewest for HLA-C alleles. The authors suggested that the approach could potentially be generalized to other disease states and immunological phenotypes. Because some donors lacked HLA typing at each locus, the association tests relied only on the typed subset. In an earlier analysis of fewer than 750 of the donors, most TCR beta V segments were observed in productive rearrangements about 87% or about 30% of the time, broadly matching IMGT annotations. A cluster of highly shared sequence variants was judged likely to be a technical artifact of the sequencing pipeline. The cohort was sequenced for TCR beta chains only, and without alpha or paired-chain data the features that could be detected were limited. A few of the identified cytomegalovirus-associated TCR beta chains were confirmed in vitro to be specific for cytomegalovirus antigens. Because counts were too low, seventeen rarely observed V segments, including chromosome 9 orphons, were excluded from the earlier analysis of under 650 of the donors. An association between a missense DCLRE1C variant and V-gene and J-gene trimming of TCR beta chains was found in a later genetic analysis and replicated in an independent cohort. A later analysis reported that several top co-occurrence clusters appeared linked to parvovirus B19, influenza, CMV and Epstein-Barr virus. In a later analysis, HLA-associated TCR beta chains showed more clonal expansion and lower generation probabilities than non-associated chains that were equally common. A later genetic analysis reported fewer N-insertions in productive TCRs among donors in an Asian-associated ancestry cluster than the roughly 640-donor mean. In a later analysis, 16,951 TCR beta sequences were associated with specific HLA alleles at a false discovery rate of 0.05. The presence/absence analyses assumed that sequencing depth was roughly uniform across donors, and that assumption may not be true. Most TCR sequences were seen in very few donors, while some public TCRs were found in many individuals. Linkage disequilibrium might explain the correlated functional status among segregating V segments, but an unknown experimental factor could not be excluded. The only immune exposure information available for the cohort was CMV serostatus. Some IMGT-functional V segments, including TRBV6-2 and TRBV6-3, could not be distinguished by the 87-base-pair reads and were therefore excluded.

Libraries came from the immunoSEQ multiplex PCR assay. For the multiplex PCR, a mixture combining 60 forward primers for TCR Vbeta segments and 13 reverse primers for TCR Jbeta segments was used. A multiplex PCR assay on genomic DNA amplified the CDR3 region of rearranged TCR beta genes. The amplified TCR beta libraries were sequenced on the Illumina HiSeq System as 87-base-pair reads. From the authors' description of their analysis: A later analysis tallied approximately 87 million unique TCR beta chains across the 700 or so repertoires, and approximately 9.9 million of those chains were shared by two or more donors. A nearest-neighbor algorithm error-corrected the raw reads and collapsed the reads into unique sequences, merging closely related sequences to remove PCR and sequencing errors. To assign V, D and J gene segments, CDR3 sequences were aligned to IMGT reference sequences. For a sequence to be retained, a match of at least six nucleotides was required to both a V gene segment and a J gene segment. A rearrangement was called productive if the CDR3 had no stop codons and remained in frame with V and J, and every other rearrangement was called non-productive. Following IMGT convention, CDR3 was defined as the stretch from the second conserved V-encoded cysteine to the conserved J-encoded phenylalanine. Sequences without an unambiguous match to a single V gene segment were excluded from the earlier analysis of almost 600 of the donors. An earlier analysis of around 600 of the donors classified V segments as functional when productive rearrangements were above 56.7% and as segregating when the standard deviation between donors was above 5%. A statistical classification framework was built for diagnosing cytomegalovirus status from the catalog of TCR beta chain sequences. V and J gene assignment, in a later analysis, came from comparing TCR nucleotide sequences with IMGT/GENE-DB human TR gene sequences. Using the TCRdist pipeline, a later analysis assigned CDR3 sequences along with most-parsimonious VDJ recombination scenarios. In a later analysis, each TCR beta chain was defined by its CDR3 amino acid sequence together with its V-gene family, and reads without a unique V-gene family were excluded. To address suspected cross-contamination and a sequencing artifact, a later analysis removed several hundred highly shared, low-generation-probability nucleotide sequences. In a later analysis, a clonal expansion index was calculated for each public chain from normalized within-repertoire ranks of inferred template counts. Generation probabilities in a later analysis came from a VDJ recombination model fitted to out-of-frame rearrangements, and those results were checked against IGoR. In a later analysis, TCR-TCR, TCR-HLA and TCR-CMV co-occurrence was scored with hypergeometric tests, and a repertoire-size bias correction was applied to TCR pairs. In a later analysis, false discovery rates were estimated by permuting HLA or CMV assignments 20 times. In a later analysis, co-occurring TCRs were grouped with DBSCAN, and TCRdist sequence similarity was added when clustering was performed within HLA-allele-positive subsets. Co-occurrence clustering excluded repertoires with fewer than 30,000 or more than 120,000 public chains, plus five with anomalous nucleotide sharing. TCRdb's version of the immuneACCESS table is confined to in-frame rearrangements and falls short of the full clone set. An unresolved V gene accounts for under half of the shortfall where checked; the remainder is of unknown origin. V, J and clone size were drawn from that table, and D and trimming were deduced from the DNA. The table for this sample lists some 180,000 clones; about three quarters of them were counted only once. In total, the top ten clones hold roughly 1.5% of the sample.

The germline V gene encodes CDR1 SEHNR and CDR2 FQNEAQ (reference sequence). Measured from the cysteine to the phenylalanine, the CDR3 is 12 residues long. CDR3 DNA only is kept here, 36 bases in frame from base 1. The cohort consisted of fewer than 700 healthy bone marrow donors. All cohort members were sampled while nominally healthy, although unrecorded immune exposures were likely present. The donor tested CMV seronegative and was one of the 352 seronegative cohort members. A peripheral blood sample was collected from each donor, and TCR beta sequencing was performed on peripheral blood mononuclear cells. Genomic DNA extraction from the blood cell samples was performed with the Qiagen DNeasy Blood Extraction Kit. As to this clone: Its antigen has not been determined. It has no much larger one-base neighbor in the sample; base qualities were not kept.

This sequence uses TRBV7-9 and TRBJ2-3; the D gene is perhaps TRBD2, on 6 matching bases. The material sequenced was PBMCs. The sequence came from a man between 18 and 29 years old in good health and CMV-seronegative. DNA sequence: TGTTCCGAAGGCCGGGACTCAGATACGCAGTATTTT. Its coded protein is CSEGRDSDTQYF.